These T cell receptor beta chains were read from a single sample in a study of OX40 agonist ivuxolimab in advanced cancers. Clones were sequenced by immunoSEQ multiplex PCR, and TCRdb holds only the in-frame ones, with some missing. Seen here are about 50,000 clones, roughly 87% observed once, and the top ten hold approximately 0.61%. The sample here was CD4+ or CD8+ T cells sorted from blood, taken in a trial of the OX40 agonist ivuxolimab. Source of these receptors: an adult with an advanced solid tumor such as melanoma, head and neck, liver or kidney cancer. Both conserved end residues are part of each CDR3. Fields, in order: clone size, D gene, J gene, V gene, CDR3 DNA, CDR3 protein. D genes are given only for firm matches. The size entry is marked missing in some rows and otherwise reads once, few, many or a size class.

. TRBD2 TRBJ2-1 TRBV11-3 TGTGCCAGCAGCTTCCTTGCGACTAGCGGGTCCTACAATGAGCAGTTCTTC CASSFLATSGSYNEQFF
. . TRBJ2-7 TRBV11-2 TGTGCCAGCAGCGCCCAGCCGACCTACGAGCAGTACTTC CASSAQPTYEQYF
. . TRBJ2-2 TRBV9 TGTGCCAGCAGCATCGGACTGCTCACCGGGGAGCTGTTTTTT CASSIGLLTGELFF
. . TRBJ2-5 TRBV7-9 TGTGCCAGCAGCTTAATAGCAGGGCTAACCCAGTACTTC CASSLIAGLTQYF
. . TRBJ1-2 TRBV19 TGTGCCAGTAGTAACCTGGCACAGAAAACCTATGGCTACACCTTC CASSNLAQKTYGYTF
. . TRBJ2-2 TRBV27 TGTGCCAGCAGTCCCACTGCGTTCGCGAACACCGGGGAGCTGTTTTTT CASSPTAFANTGELFF
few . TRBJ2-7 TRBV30 TGTGCCTGGATGTCAGGGGATTCCTACGAGCAGTACTTC CAWMSGDSYEQYF
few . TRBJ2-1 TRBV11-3 TGTGCCAGCAGCTTGGACGGAGCTTCCTACAATGAGCAGTTCTTC CASSLDGASYNEQFF
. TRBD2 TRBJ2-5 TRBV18 TGTGCCAGCTCACCACTAGCGGGAGTGGAGACCCAGTACTTC CASSPLAGVETQYF
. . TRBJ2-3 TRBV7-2 TGTGCCAGCAGCCGTAGCACAGATACGCAGTATTTT CASSRSTDTQYF
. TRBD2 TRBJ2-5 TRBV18 TGTGCCAGCTCACCCCTAGCGGGAGGTCCCCAAGAGACCCAGTACTTC CASSPLAGGPQETQYF
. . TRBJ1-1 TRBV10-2 TGCGCCAGCATGCTTCCCGGAAGGAACACTGAAGCTTTCTTT CASMLPGRNTEAFF
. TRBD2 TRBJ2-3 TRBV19 TGTGCCAGTAGTATCTGGGCTAGCGGGCCTAGCACAGATACGCAGTATTTT CASSIWASGPSTDTQYF
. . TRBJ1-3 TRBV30 TGTGCCTGGAGCGACGGTGGGGGGGGAAACACCATATATTTT CAWSDGGGGNTIYF
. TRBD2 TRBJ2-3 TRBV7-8 TGTGCCAGCTCGCGGGGACTAGCGGGCACAGATACGCAGTATTTT CASSRGLAGTDTQYF
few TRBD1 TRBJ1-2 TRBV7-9 TGTGCCAGCAGCTCCCAGACAGGGGGGAAAGGCTACACCTTC CASSSQTGGKGYTF
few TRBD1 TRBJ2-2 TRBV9 TGTGCCAGCAGCGTCTTTGCAGGGGGATACACCGGGGAGCTGTTTTTT CASSVFAGGYTGELFF
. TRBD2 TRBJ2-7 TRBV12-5 TGTGCTAGTGGTACTAGCGGGATCTCCATGAGCGAGCAGTACTTC CASGTSGISMSEQYF
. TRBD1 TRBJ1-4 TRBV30 TGTGCCTGGCAGGGACAGCCTAATGAAAAACTGTTTTTT CAWQGQPNEKLFF
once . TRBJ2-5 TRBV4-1 TGCGCCAGCAGCCAAGGTGAAGGGGCGGGGTTTAAGACCCAGTACTTC CASSQGEGAGFKTQYF
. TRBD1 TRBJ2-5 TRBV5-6 TGTGCCAGCAGCTTGGTCCGACAGGGGGTAGGGGAGACCCAGTACTTC CASSLVRQGVGETQYF
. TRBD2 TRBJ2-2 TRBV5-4 TGTGCCAGCAGCGGGAGGGAAGGCGGGGAGCTGTTTTTT CASSGREGGELFF
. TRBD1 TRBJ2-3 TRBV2 TGTGCCAGCAGTGAAGCGTCGCAGGGGGCCAGTACGCAGTATTTT CASSEASQGASTQYF
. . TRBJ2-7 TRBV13 TGTGCCAGCAGCTCGGGCAGCGGCACGGCCTACGAGCAGTACTTC CASSSGSGTAYEQYF
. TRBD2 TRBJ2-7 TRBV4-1 TGCGCCAGCAGCCAAGTATGGACTAGCGGGAGTTTCGACGAGCAGTACTTC CASSQVWTSGSFDEQYF
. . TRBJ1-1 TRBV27 TGTGCCAGCAGTTTATCGCGGGGACTGAAGAACACTGAAGCTTTCTTT CASSLSRGLKNTEAFF
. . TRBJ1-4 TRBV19 TGTGCCAAATTTGGGGGAGGGAGTGTCGAAAAACTGTTTTTT CAKFGGGSVEKLFF
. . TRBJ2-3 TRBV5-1 TGCGCCAGCCAGTTAACATGGGGCACAGATACGCAGTATTTT CASQLTWGTDTQYF
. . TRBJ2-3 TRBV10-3 TGTGCCATCAGTGAAGGCCGATTGGGCCCAGATACGCAGTATTTT CAISEGRLGPDTQYF